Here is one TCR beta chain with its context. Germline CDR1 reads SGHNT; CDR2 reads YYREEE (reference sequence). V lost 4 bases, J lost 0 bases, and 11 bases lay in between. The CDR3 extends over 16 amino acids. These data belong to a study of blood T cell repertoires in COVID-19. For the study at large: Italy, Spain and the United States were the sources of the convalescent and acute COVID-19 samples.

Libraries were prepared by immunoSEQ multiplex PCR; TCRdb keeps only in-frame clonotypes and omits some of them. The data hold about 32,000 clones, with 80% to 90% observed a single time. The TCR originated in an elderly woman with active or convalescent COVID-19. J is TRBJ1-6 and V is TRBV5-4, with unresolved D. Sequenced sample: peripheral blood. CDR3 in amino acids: CASSGERSSYNSPLHF. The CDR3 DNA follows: TGTGCCAGCAGCGGAGAAAGGAGCTCCTATAATTCACCCCTCCACTTT. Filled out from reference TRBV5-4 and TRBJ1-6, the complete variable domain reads ETGVTQSPTHLIKTRGQQVTLRCSSQSGHNTVSWYQQALGQGPQFIFQYYREEENGRGNFPPRFSGLQFPNYSSELNVNALELDDSALYLCASSGERSSYNSPLHFGNGTRLTVT.